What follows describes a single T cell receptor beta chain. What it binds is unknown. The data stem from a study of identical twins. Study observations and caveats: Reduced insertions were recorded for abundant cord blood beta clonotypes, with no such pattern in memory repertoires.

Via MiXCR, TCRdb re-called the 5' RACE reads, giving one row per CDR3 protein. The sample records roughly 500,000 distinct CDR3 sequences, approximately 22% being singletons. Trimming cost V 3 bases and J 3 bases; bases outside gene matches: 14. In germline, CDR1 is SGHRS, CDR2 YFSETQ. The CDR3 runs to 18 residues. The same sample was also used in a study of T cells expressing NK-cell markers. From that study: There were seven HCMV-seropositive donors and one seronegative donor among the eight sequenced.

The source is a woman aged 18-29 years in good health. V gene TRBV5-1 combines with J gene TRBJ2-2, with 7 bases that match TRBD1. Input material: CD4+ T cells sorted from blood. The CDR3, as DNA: TGCGCCAGCAGCTACCACCCCTCCACAGGGGTTGACACCGGGGAGCTGTTTTTT. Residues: CASSYHPSTGVDTGELFF.